This T cell receptor (beta chain) was sequenced for a study of cytomegalovirus exposure and HLA in healthy donors (dated by TCRdb to about 2017). Notes on the research overall: In an earlier analysis of 450 to 750 of the donors, around 300 Gb of sequence data and 90 million to 120 million unique TCR beta sequences from about 179 million T cells were reported. About 280 gigabases of sequencing data and roughly 80 million unique TCR sequences made up an early release that covered nearly 650 HLA-typed donors. Of the approximately 400 genotyped donors, over 65% fell in the genetic ancestry cluster associated with self-reported Caucasian donors. The study was designed to test whether signatures of past pathogen exposure could be identified by cataloging public T cell receptors. The study used immunosequencing to profile the T cell repertoires of some 600 subjects and linked those repertoires to cytomegalovirus serostatus. In addition to the first cohort of 650 to 750 subjects, a separate validation cohort of under 150 different subjects was used. To predict cytomegalovirus infection status, the study combined high-throughput TCR immunosequencing, statistical association of individual TCRs with disease status, and machine learning. A later analysis re-examined previously published TCR beta repertoires from more than 550 donors and added high-resolution HLA genotyping to investigate patterns of TCR occurrence. Rather than using new phenotypic data, the later analysis identified candidate immune exposures from TCR beta sequences and from how often those sequences occurred across donors. An earlier analysis of approximately 630 of the donors applied high-throughput TCR beta sequencing to assess whether each TCR beta V gene segment acted as functional or pseudogenic. Donor age, sex, ethnicity and CMV serostatus were collected together with the repertoire data. A later genetic analysis took genome-wide SNP genotypes for about 60% of the roughly 670 donors and used that subset as a discovery cohort. Every discovery cohort repertoire had been produced on one sequencing platform. HLA typing covered class I and class II loci at four-digit resolution. Typing coverage differed by locus: A, B, C, DRB1 and DQB1 were typed in about 620-630 donors, DQA1 in about 510, DPA1 in 600 to 610, and DPB1 in roughly 470. Roughly five DR-DQ haplotypes were treated as single units for association and clustering because of strong linkage in the cohort. Across 300 to 400 genotyped donors of the cohort, an average of approximately 220,000 unique TCR beta nucleotide sequences per donor were sequenced, and roughly 17% of those sequences were non-productive.

Concerning this clone itself: The antigen this receptor binds is unknown. Base qualities are missing; no much larger clone stands one base away.

The cohort consisted of 670 or so healthy bone marrow donors. Cohort members were all nominally healthy when sampled, although unrecorded immune exposures were likely present. The donor tested CMV seronegative, placing the donor among the 352 seronegative members of the cohort. A peripheral blood sample was collected from each donor, and TCR beta sequencing was performed on peripheral blood mononuclear cells. The Qiagen DNeasy Blood Extraction Kit was used to extract genomic DNA from the blood cell samples. The germline V gene gives CDR1 as MNHEY and CDR2 as SVGAGI. Trimming costs V 6 bases and J 3 bases, and their ends lie 18 bases apart. Its CDR3 holds 15 amino acids, cysteine through phenylalanine. Only the CDR3 region is kept as DNA, spanning 45 bases read in frame from base 1. The library came from the immunoSEQ multiplex PCR assay. For the multiplex PCR, a mixture combining 60 forward primers for TCR Vbeta segments and 13 reverse primers for TCR Jbeta segments was used. A multiplex PCR assay on genomic DNA amplified the CDR3 region of rearranged TCR beta genes. On the Illumina HiSeq System, the amplified TCR beta libraries were sequenced as 87-base-pair reads. In the source study's methods: Across the 640 or so repertoires, a later analysis counted 78 million or so unique TCR beta chains, roughly 11 million of which were shared by at least two donors. Raw reads were error-corrected and collapsed into unique sequences with a nearest-neighbor algorithm that merged closely related sequences to remove PCR and sequencing errors. V, D and J gene segments were assigned by aligning CDR3 sequences to IMGT reference sequences. For a sequence to be retained, at least a six-nucleotide match to both a V gene segment and a J gene segment was required. Rearrangements were called productive when the CDR3 lacked stop codons and stayed in frame with V and J; all others were non-productive. CDR3 was defined according to IMGT convention as the region running from the second conserved V-encoded cysteine to the conserved J-encoded phenylalanine. The earlier analysis of approximately 500 of the donors excluded sequences that lacked an unambiguous match to a single V gene segment. An earlier analysis of roughly 590 of the donors called V segments functional above 56.7% productive rearrangements and segregating when the between-donor standard deviation exceeded 5%. A statistical classification framework was developed to diagnose cytomegalovirus status using the catalog of TCR beta chain sequences. V and J gene assignment, in a later analysis, came from comparing TCR nucleotide sequences with IMGT/GENE-DB human TR gene sequences. In a later analysis, CDR3 sequences and most-parsimonious VDJ recombination scenarios were assigned using the TCRdist pipeline. In a later analysis, each TCR beta chain was defined by its CDR3 amino acid sequence together with its V-gene family, and reads lacking a unique V-gene family were excluded. A later analysis removed several hundred highly shared, low-generation-probability nucleotide sequences to deal with suspected cross-contamination and a sequencing artifact. In a later analysis, a clonal expansion index was calculated for each public chain from normalized within-repertoire ranks of inferred template counts. Generation probabilities in a later analysis came from a VDJ recombination model fitted to out-of-frame rearrangements, and those results were checked against IGoR. In a later analysis, TCR-TCR, TCR-HLA and TCR-CMV co-occurrence was scored with hypergeometric tests, and a repertoire-size bias correction was applied to TCR pairs. In a later analysis, false discovery rates were estimated by permuting HLA or CMV assignments 20 times. In a later analysis, co-occurring TCRs were grouped using DBSCAN, with TCRdist sequence similarity added in when clustering inside HLA-allele-positive subsets. For co-occurrence clustering, repertoires with fewer than 30,000 or more than 120,000 public chains were excluded, along with roughly 5 repertoires with anomalous nucleotide sharing. TCRdb re-hosts the immuneACCESS table, in-frame sequences only. Its copies lack some clones; in the studies checked, an unresolved V gene accounts for under half of them, and the cause for the rest is not known. V and J calls and clone size come straight from that table; D and trimming were deduced from the DNA. In all, the sample holds around 130,000 clones, and approximately 84% of those were seen once. The top ten hold around 1.8% of the sample.

Here is what the overall study found, with its caveats: V-gene and J-gene trimming of TCR beta chains was associated with a missense DCLRE1C variant in a later genetic analysis, and the association was replicated in an independent cohort. Broadly in line with IMGT annotations, most TCR beta V segments showed up in productive rearrangements about 87% or about 30% of the time in an earlier analysis of 450 to 750 of the donors. The 87-base-pair reads could not distinguish some IMGT-functional V segments, including TRBV6-2 and TRBV6-3, so those segments were excluded. HLA typing was unavailable for some donors at each locus, so association tests used only the typed subset. Linkage disequilibrium might explain the correlated functional status among segregating V segments, but an unknown experimental factor could not be excluded. In a later analysis, HLA-associated TCR beta chains were found to be more clonally expanded and to have lower generation probabilities than equally common non-associated chains. When HLA alleles, especially DR and DQ, strongly co-occurred, attributing TCR associations to individual alleles was difficult. The study gave a list of under 200 TCR beta chains associated with cytomegalovirus. This cohort had only TCR beta chains sequenced, and the lack of alpha or paired-chain data limited which features could be detected. Across donors, most TCR sequences were observed very rarely, whereas some public TCRs were present in many individuals. For the cohort, immune exposure information was limited to CMV serostatus. A later genetic analysis reported fewer N-insertions in productive TCRs among donors in an Asian-associated ancestry cluster than the approximately 700-donor mean. A few of the identified cytomegalovirus-associated TCR beta chains were confirmed in vitro to be specific for cytomegalovirus antigens. In a later analysis, the rate of TCR association differed among HLA loci, with DRB1 alleles having the most associated TCRs and HLA-C alleles having the fewest. A further reported finding was that TCR beta sequences accurately predicted the HLA-A and HLA-B alleles for most subjects in the first cohort. At a false discovery rate of 0.05, a later analysis linked 16,951 TCR beta sequences to specific HLA alleles. Most CMV-associated TCR beta chains appeared to be HLA-restricted in a later analysis, and the HLA associations seemed to be driven largely by CMV exposure. In a later analysis, several top co-occurrence clusters were reported to appear linked to parvovirus B19, influenza, CMV and Epstein-Barr virus. The authors suggested that the approach could potentially be extended to other disease states and immunological phenotypes. A cluster of highly shared sequence variants was judged likely to be a technical artifact of the sequencing pipeline. The classifier was reported to diagnose cytomegalovirus status with high specificity and sensitivity in both the original cohort and the validation cohort. Presence/absence analyses assumed roughly uniform sequencing depth across donors, an assumption that may not hold. Because counts were too low, about 15 rarely observed V segments, including chromosome 9 orphons, were left out of the earlier analysis of over 550 of the donors.

The source is a woman between 40 and 50 years old in good health and CMV-seronegative. The chain was built from TRBV6-5 and TRBJ2-7; a weak D assignment points to TRBD1 (5 bases agree). Sequencing input: PBMCs. The DNA is as follows: TGTGCCAGCAGCTTACAGGCCATTGCCGACTACGAGCAGTACTTC. Translation gives CASSLQAIADYEQYF.